This T cell receptor beta chain emerged from a study of blood T cell repertoires in COVID-19. Study details: Material from acute and convalescent COVID-19 was sourced from the United States, Italy and Spain. Sample material is recorded as cDNA or gDNA derived from T cells, B-cell-depleted T cells, or PBMCs.

Participant-reported clinical history was the basis for cohort assignment. What the recovered Cohort 3 donors had was two negative PCRs, clearance, or symptom resolution. Here immunoSEQ multiplex PCR was the method, and the copy in TCRdb shows in-frame clones only, minus some. The sample includes over 200,000 clones, around 89% of them seen just once. Only a few counts were recorded for this clone. The CDR3 runs to 17 residues. V lost 0 bases, J lost 2 bases, and 5 bases stayed unmatched. CDR1 and CDR2 (germline): SGHTA, FQGTGA. The sequenced sample consisted of PBMCs or T cells enriched from blood (not recorded which). The chain carries TRBV7-3 and TRBJ2-7, with 12 bases matching TRBD2. This TCR was sampled from a man in his forties or fifties who had recovered from COVID-19. CDR3 loop: CASSLTGTSGPPYEQYF. The CDR3, as DNA: TGTGCCAGCAGCTTAACGGGGACTAGCGGGCCCCCCTACGAGCAGTACTTC. The entire variable domain, with the rest obtained from reference TRBV7-3 and TRBJ2-7, is as follows: GAGVSQTPSNKVTEKGKYVELRCDPISGHTALYWYRQSLGQGPEFLIYFQGTGAADDSGLPNDRFFAVRPEGSVSTLKIQRTERGDSAVYLCASSLTGTSGPPYEQYFGPGTRLTVT.